These T cell receptor beta chains were read from a single sample in a study of T cell repertoires in cytomegalovirus infection. TCRdb itself ran the reads through MiXCR, one entry per CDR3 protein. The repertoire includes 200,000 to 300,000 distinct CDR3 sequences, around 6.6% of them detected once, and around 6.9% sits in the top ten. Sequenced material: PBMCs. The source of these receptors is a human donor in good health (CMV status not recorded). Some clones in this sample may be carry-over from other donors' samples. Both conserved end residues are part of each CDR3. The D gene is left open where the match is weak. Only part of the rows carry a size: once, few, many, or a class if the clone is expanded.

few TRBJ1-5 . TRBV24-1 CATSDQGNNQPQHF TGTGCCACCAGTGACCAGGGAAATAATCAGCCCCAGCATTTT
many TRBJ1-1 . TRBV7-2 CASTVLRATEAFF TGTGCCAGCACCGTCCTCAGGGCCACTGAAGCTTTCTTT
many TRBJ1-5 . TRBV4-3 CASSQDRGTSGQPQHF TGCGCCAGCAGCCAAGATCGGGGGACATCAGGTCAGCCCCAGCATTTT
few TRBJ2-5 . TRBV5-1 CASSPLGLQETQYF TGCGCCAGCAGCCCGTTAGGGCTACAAGAGACCCAGTACTTC
. TRBJ2-1 TRBD2 TRBV12-3/TRBV12-4 CASSLAGPYNEQFF TGTGCCAGCAGTCTAGCGGGGCCTTACAATGAGCAGTTCTTC
many TRBJ2-5 TRBD2 TRBV7-8 CASSLSRGGGETQYF TGTGCCAGCAGTCTTAGTCGGGGGGGAGGAGAGACCCAGTACTTC
many TRBJ1-5 . TRBV6-2/TRBV6-3 CASTNGGAQPQHF TGTGCCAGCACCAACGGGGGGGCTCAGCCCCAGCATTTT
many TRBJ2-3 . TRBV29-1 CSVEFGGTDTQYF TGCAGCGTTGAATTTGGGGGAACAGATACGCAGTATTTT
many TRBJ1-6 TRBD1 TRBV12-3/TRBV12-4 CASSDRGRASPLHF TGTGCCAGCAGTGACAGGGGGCGGGCTTCACCCCTCCACTTT
few TRBJ2-7 . TRBV29-1 CSVRVGEQYF TGCAGCGTGAGAGTCGGGGAGCAGTACTTC